The 16 T cell receptor beta chains below were found in one sample sequenced in a study of blood T cell repertoires in COVID-19. Some clones are missing from TCRdb's copy, which holds only in-frame ones; the method was immunoSEQ multiplex PCR. The table includes a few hundred thousand clones, 81% detected once. Sequenced input: peripheral blood. Every receptor here comes from a human donor with acute or convalescent COVID-19. The donor label of this sample is uncertain.

The genes are TRBV7-8 and TRBJ1-3, with a possible D match to TRBD1 (6 bases). Germline V lookup: CDR1 SGHVS, CDR2 FQNEAQ. V lost 4 bases, J lost 2 bases, and 9 bases lay in between. The CDR3 extends over 14 amino acids. CDR3 sequence reads: CASSYQGPGNTIYF. Written as DNA, the CDR3 is TGTGCCAGCAGCTACCAGGGGCCTGGAAACACCATATATTTT. The entire variable domain, with the rest obtained from reference TRBV7-8 and TRBJ1-3, is as follows: GAGVSQSPRYKVAKRGQDVALRCDPISGHVSLFWYQQALGQGPEFLTYFQNEAQLDKSGLPSDRFFAERPEGSVSTLKIQRTQQEDSAVYLCASSYQGPGNTIYFGEGSWLTVV.

The V call is TRBV5-1, the J call TRBJ2-3; 7 bases fit TRBD2. From germline, CDR1 is SGHRS and CDR2 YFSETQ. This CDR3 has 17 residues. V shed 0 bases, J shed 0 bases, and the junction held 7 bases outside the gene matches. DNA for the CDR3: TGCGCCAGCAGCTTGGGATTGCGGGGGACTAGCACAGATACGCAGTATTTT. Translated, it gives CASSLGLRGTSTDTQYF.

This clone appeared a single time. The chain is built from TRBV19 and TRBJ2-7, with 8 bases aligning to TRBD1. V was pared by 6 bases and J by 3 bases, with 10 bases of the junction left unmatched. This CDR3 has 15 amino acids. Germline assignment: CDR1 LNHDA and CDR2 SQIVND (reference sequence). CDR3 nucleotide sequence: TGTGCCAGTAGGGGTCACAGGGGGAGCCACTACGAGCAGTACTTC. Amino acid sequence: CASRGHRGSHYEQYF. Together with reference TRBV19 and TRBJ2-7, the CDR3 gives the full variable domain: DGGITQSPKYLFRKEGQNVTLSCEQNLNHDAMYWYRQDPGQGLRLIYYSQIVNDFQKGDIAEGYSVSREKKESFPLTVTSAQKNPTAFYLCASRGHRGSHYEQYFGPGTRLTVT.

This chain links TRBV7-9 with TRBJ2-3; TRBD2 matches at 13 bases. With 5 bases clipped from V and 4 bases from J, the junction kept 6 bases outside the gene matches. CDR3 length equals 16 residues. Looked up from germline, CDR1 is SEHNR and CDR2 is FQNEAQ (reference sequence). The CDR3 DNA reads as TGTGCCAGCAGCCTCCGGACTAGCGGGAGTGCAGATACGCAGTATTTT. It specifies CASSLRTSGSADTQYF.

The rearrangement joins TRBV19 to TRBJ1-2, with TRBD1 identical over 10 bases. In germline, CDR1 is LNHDA, CDR2 SQIVND (reference sequence). The length of the CDR3 is 13 residues. V was clipped by 5 bases and J by 7 bases; unmatched bases: 4. This CDR3 is CASSWDRGGGYTF. For the CDR3, the DNA is TGTGCCAGTAGTTGGGACAGGGGTGGTGGCTACACCTTC.

V usage is TRBV6-5 and J usage is TRBJ1-1; D not certain. The ends were cut back, 8 bases at V and 0 bases at J, with 10 bases in the middle. There are 13 residues in the CDR3. Looked up from germline, CDR1 is MNHEY and CDR2 is SVGAGI. For the CDR3, the DNA is TGTGCCAGCCGAGTGGAGGTGAACACTGAAGCTTTCTTT. It encodes CASRVEVNTEAFF.

This clone was counted between two and nine times. V gene TRBV5-5 combines with J gene TRBJ2-1, with D possibly matching TRBD1 (5 bases). This CDR3 is 16 amino acids long. V was pared by 2 bases and J by 5 bases, with 17 bases between. The germline V gene has CDR1 SGHKS and CDR2 YYEKEE (reference sequence). The CDR3 DNA is TGTGCCAGCAGCTTTCAAGGACACCGAATAGACAATGAGCAGTTCTTC. Amino acid sequence: CASSFQGHRIDNEQFF. The full variable domain, with the rest looked up from reference TRBV5-5 and TRBJ2-1, is DAGVTQSPTHLIKTRGQQVTLRCSPISGHKSVSWYQQVLGQGPQFIFQYYEKEERGRGNFPDRFSARQFPNYSSELNVNALLLGDSALYLCASSFQGHRIDNEQFFGPGTRLTVL.

The chain uses TRBV6-5 and TRBJ1-2; D perhaps matches TRBD1 (5 bases). This CDR3 is built from 11 residues. Germline V gene sequence: CDR1 MNHEY, CDR2 SVGAGI. Trimming stripped 6 bases from V and 8 bases from J, with 10 bases between. This chain's CDR3 is CASSPGWGYTF. CDR3 nucleotide sequence: TGTGCCAGCAGCCCAGGGTGGGGCTACACCTTC.

The chain combines TRBV10-3 with TRBJ1-5, with D perhaps matching TRBD1 (5 bases). The germline V gene has CDR1 ENHRY and CDR2 SYGVKD. There are 13 residues in the CDR3. Trimming left V 6 bases short and J 2 bases short, with 8 bases between. CDR3 DNA: TGTGCCATCAGGGAAGGGGGCAATCAGCCCCAGCATTTT. Translated, it gives CAIREGGNQPQHF.

V gene TRBV5-1 combines with J gene TRBJ2-1; 8 nucleotides match TRBD1. Germline V gives CDR1 SGHRS, CDR2 YFSETQ. The CDR3 contains 14 residues. V dropped 5 bases and J dropped 9; count of bases not matched to a gene: 10. The CDR3 coding sequence is TGCGCCAGCAGTCGAGGACAGGGTATGAGTGAGCAGTTCTTC. Protein product: CASSRGQGMSEQFF.

The V and J genes are TRBV6-6 and TRBJ2-7; D is unresolved. CDR3 length: 14 amino acids. The ends were cut back, 4 bases at V and 0 bases at J, with 10 bases in the middle. The germline gives CDR1 MNHNY, CDR2 SVGAGI (reference sequence). Written as DNA, the CDR3 is TGTGCCAGCAGTTTTGGAACGGGCTCCTACGAGCAGTACTTC. Protein product: CASSFGTGSYEQYF.

This chain connects TRBV14 to TRBJ2-1; TRBD1 matches 9 bases. CDR3 length: 16 residues. After removal of 3 bases from V and 7 bases from J, the junction contained 10 bases not matched to a gene. Germline V CDR1 and CDR2: SGHDN, FVKESK. CDR3 loop: CASSQRRGTGRNEQFF. In DNA, the CDR3 is TGTGCCAGCAGCCAGCGCCGGGGGACAGGGAGGAATGAGCAGTTCTTC. The variable domain in full, with the rest retrieved from reference TRBV14 and TRBJ2-1, is EAGVTQFPSHSVIEKGQTVTLRCDPISGHDNLYWYRRVMGKEIKFLLHFVKESKQDESGMPNNRFLAERTGGTYSTLKVQPAELEDSGVYFCASSQRRGTGRNEQFFGPGTRLTVL.

Comment on this clone: Within the sample, other DNA sequences also encode this same CDR3. The genes are TRBV5-1 and TRBJ2-5; 8 nucleotides match TRBD2. V lost 0 bases to trimming and J lost 1 base; unmatched junction nucleotides: 5. Germline loops: CDR1 SGHRS, CDR2 YFSETQ. The CDR3 has 16 residues. The CDR3 DNA follows: TGCGCCAGCAGCTTGGGCTCTGCGGGGGGCCAAGAGACCCAGTACTTC. Its protein product is CASSLGSAGGQETQYF.

V and J are TRBV19 and TRBJ2-3; TRBD2 matches 10 bases. V shed 3 bases, J shed 5 bases, and the junction held 11 bases outside the gene matches. There are 17 residues in the CDR3. Germline V CDR1 and CDR2: LNHDA, SQIVND (reference sequence). Written as DNA, the CDR3 is TGTGCCAGTAGTATGTTTGCGTCGTGGACTAGCGGAGATACGCAGTATTTT. Translation gives CASSMFASWTSGDTQYF.

This clone is a singleton in its sample. The genes are TRBV15 and TRBJ2-7, with D maybe TRBD2 (7 bases). This CDR3 is built from 14 residues. V was pared by 1 base and J by 3 bases, with 10 bases between. Germline values: CDR1 LNHNV, CDR2 YYDKDF (reference sequence). The DNA of the CDR3 is TGTGCCACCAGCAGAGCAAGGGGGGGCTACGAGCAGTACTTC. Translated: CATSRARGGYEQYF.

This clone was picked up a small number of times. The V gene is TRBV7-9, the J gene TRBJ1-4, with D maybe TRBD1 (5 bases). Germline V lookup: CDR1 SEHNR, CDR2 FQNEAQ (reference sequence). The V end lost 6 bases, the J end lost 0 bases, and 20 bases lay between the germline ends. The CDR3 spans 18 residues. CDR3 nucleotide sequence: TGTGCCAGCAGTTTCCCCACCCACAGGTCAGCAACTAATGAAAAACTGTTTTTT. Translated: CASSFPTHRSATNEKLFF. The full variable domain, rest sourced from reference TRBV7-9 and TRBJ1-4, is DTGVSQNPRHKITKRGQNVTFRCDPISEHNRLYWYRQTLGQGPEFLTYFQNEAQLEKSRLLSDRFSAERPKGSFSTLEIQRTEQGDSAMYLCASSFPTHRSATNEKLFFGSGTQLSVL.